This T cell receptor beta chain originates from a study of blood T cell repertoires in COVID-19. Overall study: Sample material is recorded as cDNA or gDNA derived from T cells, B-cell-depleted T cells, or PBMCs.

Source study methods: It was from reference gene primer amplification that nucleated cell counts were estimated. Data came from immunoSEQ multiplex PCR; TCRdb stores just in-frame clones and leaves some out. The DNA was the basis for D and trimming; V, J and clone size are from that table. The sample lists more than 250,000 clones; about 86% were seen once. V shed 0 bases and J shed 8 bases, with 14 bases lying between them. The CDR3 extends over 15 amino acids. Germline V lookup: CDR1 SGHRS, CDR2 YFSETQ. This clonotype was obtained from a woman aged 50 to 60 with acute or convalescent COVID-19. The V and J genes are TRBV5-1 and TRBJ1-4; tentative D call: TRBD1 (5 bases). Sequenced material: peripheral blood. The chain's CDR3 is CASSLVWGTDEKLFF. CDR3 bases: TGCGCCAGCAGCTTGGTATGGGGGACTGACGAAAAACTGTTTTTT.